The source of this T cell receptor (beta chain) is a study of blood T cell repertoires in COVID-19. V was shortened by 0 bases and J by 8 bases, with 17 bases between the two germline ends. Germline CDR1 reads SGDLS; CDR2 reads YYNGEE. The CDR3 contains 16 residues. The protocol was immunoSEQ multiplex PCR, while the TCRdb copy is restricted to in-frame clones and leaves out a portion. The data show around 310,000 clones, with around 90% seen just once and around 0.98% held by the top ten. The genes are TRBV9 and TRBJ1-4; D is possibly TRBD1 (5 bases). Sequencing was done on a sample of peripheral blood. The sequence derives from a woman in her forties with COVID-19, enrolled during active disease. The DNA for the CDR3 is TGTGCCAGCAGCGTAGCTGGGGGGGAGGAGGAGGAAAAACTGTTTTTT. Its translation: CASSVAGGEEEEKLFF. The full variable domain, completed using reference TRBV9 and TRBJ1-4, is DSGVTQTPKHLITATGQRVTLRCSPRSGDLSVYWYQQSLDQGLQFLIQYYNGEERAKGNILERFSAQQFPDLHSELNLSSLELGDSALYFCASSVAGGEEEEKLFFGSGTQLSVL.